This TCR beta chain derives from a study of vaccination effects on CD4 cells after COVID-19 (dated by TCRdb to between 2021 and 2024). The study in broad terms: Across the study, the median time from the second dose to post-vaccine sampling was 72 days (range 14 to 241). The study compared SARS-CoV-2 spike-specific CD4+ TCR repertoires before and after mRNA vaccination in COVID-19 convalescent patients and infection-naive vaccine recipients. A total of 10 COVID-19 convalescent patients and a handful of SARS-CoV-2-naive healthy vaccine recipients were included in the full study. In the study, cultures from other donors were sequenced using the Oncomine TCR Beta short-read assay on an Illumina iSeq 100.

In the ViraFEST assay, PBMC were stimulated with viral peptide pools, and TCR sequencing was then used to find antigen-specific CD4+ T cell clonotypes based on their expansion. After less than 13 days of culture, CD4+ T cells were isolated with the EasySep CD4+ T cell isolation kit. Each participant got two doses of an mRNA SARS-CoV-2 vaccine, either BNT162b2 or mRNA-1273. Negative nucleocapsid antibody results before and after vaccination confirmed that the healthy vaccine recipients had no prior SARS-CoV-2 infection. Each well held around 2 million PBMC cultured in IMDM containing roughly 5% human AB serum, around 9.3 IU/ml IL-2 and gentamicin, along with about 9.5 ug/ml peptides. Half of the culture medium was replaced with fresh IL-2-containing medium on days 3 and 7. Unless noted otherwise, every peptide stimulation condition was cultured in triplicate wells. PBMC were separated from whole blood using Ficoll-Paque Plus gradient centrifugation and were then either cryopreserved at -140C or used fresh. The overlapping peptide pools covered the spike proteins of SARS-CoV-2 as well as those of the common cold coronaviruses HCoV-NL63, HCoV-OC43 and HCoV-229E. The QIAamp micro DNA kit was used to extract genomic DNA from the cultured CD4+ T cells.

What the research found in general, with its limitations: The study was limited by a small number of convalescent patients, and early post-infection timepoints were lacking. Marked clonal contraction was observed in both infection-induced and vaccine-induced clones at late post-vaccination timepoints, consistent with waning T cell responses. In healthy vaccine recipients, vaccine-induced clones were almost all SARS-CoV-2 mono-reactive, with only 1 of 255 cross-reactive with common cold coronaviruses.

On this clone itself: It lacks a known antigen. No per-base quality is available; no much larger clone lies one base away.

Unmatched junction bases come to 10, with V trimmed by 1 base and J by 11 bases. CDR1 and CDR2 are read off the germline V gene (reference sequence) as LGHDT and YNNKEL. The CDR3 goes from the cysteine to the phenylalanine over 14 residues. The DNA shown is the 42-base CDR3, in frame from base 1. The protocol used for the library was the immunoSEQ multiplex PCR assay. DNA from the cultured and isolated CD4+ T cells underwent TCR beta CDR3 sequencing. As for how the authors treated the data: Non-productive TCR sequences were removed and reads were trimmed to the CDR3 region, keeping CDR3s of at least 7 amino acids. Antigen-specific clonotypes were identified using the MANAFEST web app by comparison of expansion in peptide wells against reference cultures. To count as positive, a clone had to show expansion at FDR<0.05 compared with the reference and with all other wells, an odds ratio above 5, and a frequency above 0.1% in two replicate wells. Clonotypes significantly expanded in SARS-CoV-2 spike wells and in at least one common cold coronavirus spike condition were defined as cross-reactive. Levenshtein distance calculated with the stringdist R package was used to assess CDR3 similarity, and unrooted trees were constructed with ape in R 3.6.1. This immuneACCESS table, as held by TCRdb, lists in-frame sequences with V and J called but not all clones. Of the missing ones, under half trace to an unresolved V gene in checked studies; the others have no known cause. Clone size and V and J calls were adopted from that table, with D and trimming inferred from the DNA. The sample table records 55,000 to 70,000 clones; around four fifths of these occur just once. More than 0.9% of the sample is held by the ten biggest clonotypes.

The sequence came from a human donor who received a COVID-19 vaccine. The specimen was CD4+ T cells from PBMCs cultured with HCoV-OC43 spike peptides, collected after COVID-19 vaccination. The label giving this sample's cell subset or site can be read as: HCoV-OC43 spike overlapping peptide pool stimulation. The rearrangement combines TRBV3-1 (or the pseudogene TRBV3-2) with TRBJ1-1; TRBD1 lines up with 7 middle nucleotides. The CDR3 has the sequence CASSQVQGLVRAFF. The DNA sequence reads TGTGCCAGCAGCCAAGTACAGGGGCTTGTACGGGCTTTCTTT.